This entry lists 5 T cell receptor beta chains sequenced from one sample in a study of CD4 T cells in relation to SARS-CoV-2 and coronaviruses. TCRdb's copy holds only in-frame clones and misses some; the assay was immunoSEQ multiplex PCR. The profile shows some 16,000 clones, about four fifths of them singletons. The unexposed donors gave CD4+ T cells in about 2010-2019, prior to COVID-19. The cells were cultured for approximately ten days before CD4+ T cells were isolated. What these receptors recognize is not known. The material sequenced was CD4+ T cells from PBMCs, cultured in vitro. These receptors all stem from a human donor in good health.

The chain links TRBV5-4 to TRBJ2-1, with 8 bases aligning to TRBD2. The ends lost 4 bases at V and 4 bases at J; junction bases unmatched: 7. Looked up from germline, CDR1 is SGHNT and CDR2 is YYREEE (reference sequence). The CDR3 extends over 15 amino acids. The CDR3: CASSIAGLAYNEQFF. The DNA for the CDR3 is TGTGCCAGCAGCATAGCGGGACTTGCATACAATGAGCAGTTCTTC.

The chain employs TRBV3-1 (or the pseudogene TRBV3-2) and TRBJ2-5, with TRBD2 identical over 11 bases. Unmatched junction bases numbered 9, after V lost 2 bases and J lost 4 bases. The CDR3 length is 17 residues. The germline gives CDR1 LGHDT, CDR2 YNNKEL (reference sequence). CDR3 DNA sequence: TGTGCCAGCAGCCAACAACCTAGCGGGAGGAGACCAGAGACCCAGTACTTC. Translation: CASSQQPSGRRPETQYF.

The chain joins TRBV5-1 to TRBJ1-1; D possibly corresponds to TRBD1 (5 bases). V was trimmed by 5 bases and J by 12 bases, leaving 17 bases between them. CDR3 length equals 12 residues. Per the germline V gene, CDR1 is SGHRS and CDR2 is YFSETQ. The CDR3 loop is CASSLDGGETFF. CDR3 DNA sequence: TGCGCCAGCAGTCTGGACGGGGGGGAGACTTTCTTT.

This chain links TRBV5-1 with TRBJ1-2; 9 nucleotides align to TRBD1. CDR3 length: 15 residues. CDR1 is SGHRS, CDR2 YFSETQ, per germline. Trimming at V came to 3 bases and at J to 4 bases, leaving 7 bases not matched to a gene. CDR3 sequence: CASSWGQGVGYGYTF. The CDR3 nucleotides read TGCGCCAGCAGCTGGGGACAGGGAGTAGGCTATGGCTACACCTTC.

V is TRBV5-5 and J is TRBJ2-7, with D perhaps assigned TRBD1 or TRBD2 (5 bases each). The germline V gene has CDR1 SGHKS and CDR2 YYEKEE (reference sequence). Trimming removed 2 bases from V and 3 bases from J, with 9 bases in between. The CDR3 length is 13 residues. The CDR3 sequence: CASSFGALYEQYF. The CDR3 bases are TGTGCCAGCAGCTTCGGGGCCCTCTACGAGCAGTACTTC. Full variable domain (outside the CDR3, taken from reference TRBV5-5 and TRBJ2-7): DAGVTQSPTHLIKTRGQQVTLRCSPISGHKSVSWYQQVLGQGPQFIFQYYEKEERGRGNFPDRFSARQFPNYSSELNVNALLLGDSALYLCASSFGALYEQYFGPGTRLTVT.